This T cell receptor beta chain was captured by sequencing in a study of early T cells in non-severe SARS-CoV-2 infection. Study-wide context: Sequencing used unsorted whole-blood bulk RNA, so chains lack pairing. Broader study findings: Comparison of clonotypes with VDJdb favored anti-spike CD8 responses while missing private and CD4 specificities.

Regarding this clonotype: The target antigen is unknown.

CDR1 LGHNT and CDR2 FRNRAP come from the germline V gene. There are 13 residues in the CDR3. The V and J ends lost 6 bases and 4 bases respectively, with 11 bases between them. The protocol attached unique molecular identifiers to individual cDNA molecules. TCRdb re-derived calls from the 5' RACE reads in MiXCR, one entry per CDR3 protein. The repertoire has roughly 34,000 distinct CDR3 sequences, 6% to 8% of them found once; the top ten carry around a quarter. The chain combines TRBV12-5 with TRBJ2-3; D may be TRBD1 or TRBD2 (5 bases each). This clonotype was sampled from an adult who was a healthcare worker with PCR-confirmed SARS-CoV-2 infection or an uninfected control (not recorded which). Source: whole blood, taken at baseline. The CDR3 protein is CASGQLGADTQYF. The CDR3 nucleotides read TGTGCTAGTGGCCAGCTGGGGGCAGATACGCAGTATTTT.